This T cell receptor beta chain was identified during a study of T cells in Graves' hyperthyroidism and ophthalmopathy. The TCR beta CDR3 regions underwent amplification using RNA transcripts as the source. TCR CDR3 regions were first amplified by RT-PCR with HTBI primers. TCRdb reanalysed the multiplex PCR reads using MiXCR and keeps one entry per CDR3 protein. Here the sample spans roughly 160,000 distinct CDR3 sequences, over 8% being singletons. Trimming at V came to 6 bases and at J to 9 bases, leaving 5 bases not matched to a gene. This CDR3 is 11 amino acids long. The germline gives CDR1 SNHLY, CDR2 FYNNEI. This clonotype was detected many times.

The sequencing input was blood. The chain combines TRBV2 with TRBJ2-7, with TRBD1 identical over 7 bases. The sequence derives from a woman between 18 and 30 years old with Graves' hyperthyroidism that later progressed to Graves' ophthalmopathy. The chain's CDR3 is CASSGQAGQYF. Written as DNA, the CDR3 is TGTGCCAGCAGCGGACAGGCGGGGCAGTACTTC. The whole variable domain, filled in from reference TRBV2 and TRBJ2-7, reads EPEVTQTPSHQVTQMGQEVILRCVPISNHLYFYWYRQILGQKVEFLVSFYNNEISEKSEIFDDQFSVERPDGSNFTLKIRSTKLEDSAMYFCASSGQAGQYFGPGTRLTVT.